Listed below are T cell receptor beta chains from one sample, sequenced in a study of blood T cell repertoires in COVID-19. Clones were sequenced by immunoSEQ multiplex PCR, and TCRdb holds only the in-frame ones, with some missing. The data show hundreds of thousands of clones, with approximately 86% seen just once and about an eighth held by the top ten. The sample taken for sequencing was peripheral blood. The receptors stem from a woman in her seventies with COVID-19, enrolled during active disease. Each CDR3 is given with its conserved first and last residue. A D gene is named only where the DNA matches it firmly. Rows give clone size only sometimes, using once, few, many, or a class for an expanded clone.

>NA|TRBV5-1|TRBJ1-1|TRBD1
CASSPPDRGAEAFF
TGCGCCAGCAGCCCACCAGACAGGGGAGCCGAAGCTTTCTTT
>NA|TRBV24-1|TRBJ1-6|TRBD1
CATRDRGGNSPLHF
TGTGCCACCCGGGACAGGGGAGGTAATTCACCCCTCCACTTT
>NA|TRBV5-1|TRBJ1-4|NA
CASQKGGTTNEKLFF
TGCGCCAGCCAAAAAGGGGGAACAACTAATGAAAAACTGTTTTTT
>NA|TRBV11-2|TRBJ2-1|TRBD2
CASSFSRGVGEQFF
TGTGCCAGCAGCTTCAGCCGGGGGGTTGGCGAGCAGTTCTTC
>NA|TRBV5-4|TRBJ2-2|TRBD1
CASSFSGTGLTGELFF
TGTGCCAGCAGCTTTTCCGGGACAGGGCTCACCGGGGAGCTGTTTTTT
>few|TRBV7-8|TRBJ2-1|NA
CASSSVLGFLEQFF
TGTGCCAGCAGCTCAGTTCTCGGGTTTCTTGAGCAGTTCTTC
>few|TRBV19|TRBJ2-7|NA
CASSPRTEGAREQYF
TGTGCCAGTAGCCCCCGGACGGAGGGGGCTCGCGAGCAGTACTTC
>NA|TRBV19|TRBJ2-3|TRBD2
CASSWTSGGLEDTQYF
TGTGCCAGTAGTTGGACTAGCGGGGGGCTGGAAGATACGCAGTATTTT
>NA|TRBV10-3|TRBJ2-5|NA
CAISSDSRSQETQYF
TGTGCCATCAGTTCGGACAGTCGCTCCCAAGAGACCCAGTACTTC
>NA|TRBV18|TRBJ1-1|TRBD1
CASSPPGTGGHTEAFF
TGTGCCAGCTCACCTCCCGGGACAGGGGGCCACACTGAAGCTTTCTTT
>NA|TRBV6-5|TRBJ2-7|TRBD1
CASSYSNRGLYEQYF
TGTGCCAGCAGTTACTCGAATAGGGGGCTCTACGAGCAGTACTTC
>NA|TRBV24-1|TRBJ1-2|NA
CATSERGTDGYTF
TGTGCCACCAGTGAGAGGGGGACGGATGGCTACACCTTC
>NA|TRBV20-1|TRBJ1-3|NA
CSVIQGNTIYF
TGCAGTGTTATACAGGGAAACACCATATATTTT
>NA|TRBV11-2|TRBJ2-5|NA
CASSSSGYRGGETQYF
TGTGCCAGCAGCTCTAGTGGGTACAGGGGAGGAGAGACCCAGTACTTC
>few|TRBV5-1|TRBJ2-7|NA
CASSLTFGWEQYF
TGCGCCAGCAGCCTGACATTTGGGTGGGAGCAGTACTTC
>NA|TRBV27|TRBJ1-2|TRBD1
CASGFRQGAYGYTF
TGTGCCAGCGGCTTCAGACAGGGGGCCTATGGCTACACCTTC
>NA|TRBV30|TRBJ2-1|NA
CAWSVRGYEQFF
TGTGCCTGGAGTGTACGGGGGTATGAGCAGTTCTTC
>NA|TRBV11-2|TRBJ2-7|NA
CASSLRGEKSYEQYF
TGTGCCAGCAGCTTAAGAGGAGAAAAATCCTACGAGCAGTACTTC
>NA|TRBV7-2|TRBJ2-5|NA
CASSLNSGETQYF
TGTGCCAGCAGCTTAAATTCCGGAGAGACCCAGTACTTC
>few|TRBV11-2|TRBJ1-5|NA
CASSPNPGSNQPQHF
TGTGCCAGCAGCCCTAATCCGGGTAGCAATCAGCCCCAGCATTTT
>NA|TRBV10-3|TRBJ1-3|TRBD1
CAISGTGTTGNTIYF
TGTGCCATCAGTGGGACAGGGACGACTGGAAACACCATATATTTT
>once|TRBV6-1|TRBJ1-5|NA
CASSEGTASNQPQHF
TGTGCCAGCAGTGAGGGGACTGCAAGCAATCAGCCCCAGCATTTT
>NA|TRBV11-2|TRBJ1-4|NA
CASSLGVEALREKLFF
TGTGCCAGCAGCTTAGGGGTAGAGGCCCTGAGGGAAAAACTGTTTTTT
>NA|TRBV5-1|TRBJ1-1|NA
CASSLASGSMNTEAFF
TGCGCCAGCAGCTTGGCATCGGGGTCCATGAACACTGAAGCTTTCTTT
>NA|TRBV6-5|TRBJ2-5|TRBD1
CASSYPTGGILGTQYF
TGTGCCAGCAGTTACCCAACAGGGGGGATACTCGGGACCCAGTACTTC
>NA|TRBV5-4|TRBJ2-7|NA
CASSLGDISYEQYF
TGTGCCAGCAGCTTGGGGGACATCTCCTACGAGCAGTACTTC
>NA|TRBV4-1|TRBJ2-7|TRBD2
CASSRGAVGLAGEQYF
TGCGCCAGCAGCCGAGGGGCCGTAGGACTAGCAGGCGAGCAGTACTTC
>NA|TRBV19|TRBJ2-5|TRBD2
CASSPQGGRETQYF
TGTGCCAGTAGCCCGCAGGGAGGGAGGGAGACCCAGTACTTC
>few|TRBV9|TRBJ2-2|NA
CASSVVDSRELFF
TGTGCCAGCAGCGTAGTGGACTCGAGGGAGCTGTTTTTT
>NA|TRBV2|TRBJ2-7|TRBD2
CASSSLAGVAEQYF
TGTGCCAGCAGCTCCCTAGCGGGGGTAGCCGAGCAGTACTTC
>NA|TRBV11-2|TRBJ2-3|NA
CASSLPPTGTDTQYF
TGTGCCAGCAGCCTCCCCCCGACAGGCACAGATACGCAGTATTTT
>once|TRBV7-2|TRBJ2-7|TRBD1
CASSPDRGRGEQYF
TGTGCCAGCAGCCCCGACAGGGGAAGGGGTGAGCAGTACTTC
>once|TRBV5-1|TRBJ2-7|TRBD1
CASSLPGTGAYEQYF
TGCGCCAGCAGCCTCCCGGGGACAGGGGCCTACGAGCAGTACTTC
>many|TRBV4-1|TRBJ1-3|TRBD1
CASSRDQGAQGNTIYF
TGCGCCAGCAGCCGAGACCAGGGGGCGCAGGGAAACACCATATATTTT
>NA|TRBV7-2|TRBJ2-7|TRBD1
CASSRDRGGSYEQYF
TGTGCCAGCAGCAGAGACAGGGGCGGCTCCTACGAGCAGTACTTC
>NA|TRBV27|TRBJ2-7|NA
CASSFGGSYEQYF
TGTGCCAGCAGTTTTGGGGGGTCCTACGAGCAGTACTTC
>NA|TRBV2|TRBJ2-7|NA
CASSDNRSTYEQYF
TGTGCCAGCAGTGACAACAGGTCGACCTACGAGCAGTACTTC
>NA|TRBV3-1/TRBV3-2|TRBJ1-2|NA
CASSQGSTGNYGYTF
TGTGCCAGCAGCCAAGGGTCAACAGGGAACTATGGCTACACCTTC
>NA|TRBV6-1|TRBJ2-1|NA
CASSEGGEQFF
TGTGCCAGCAGTGAAGGCGGAGAGCAGTTCTTC
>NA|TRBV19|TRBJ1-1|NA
CASTPRTQALMNTEAFF
TGTGCCAGTACCCCCCGGACTCAAGCTCTCATGAACACTGAAGCTTTCTTT
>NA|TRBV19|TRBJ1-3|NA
CASSSVVGGRNTIYF
TGTGCCAGTAGTAGTGTTGTGGGGGGTCGGAACACCATATATTTT
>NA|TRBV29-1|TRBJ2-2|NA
CSVGEDRPTGELFF
TGCAGCGTAGGGGAGGACAGGCCCACCGGGGAGCTGTTTTTT
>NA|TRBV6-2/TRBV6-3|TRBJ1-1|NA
CASSYWGRLNTEAFF
TGTGCCAGCAGTTACTGGGGCCGACTTAACACTGAAGCTTTCTTT